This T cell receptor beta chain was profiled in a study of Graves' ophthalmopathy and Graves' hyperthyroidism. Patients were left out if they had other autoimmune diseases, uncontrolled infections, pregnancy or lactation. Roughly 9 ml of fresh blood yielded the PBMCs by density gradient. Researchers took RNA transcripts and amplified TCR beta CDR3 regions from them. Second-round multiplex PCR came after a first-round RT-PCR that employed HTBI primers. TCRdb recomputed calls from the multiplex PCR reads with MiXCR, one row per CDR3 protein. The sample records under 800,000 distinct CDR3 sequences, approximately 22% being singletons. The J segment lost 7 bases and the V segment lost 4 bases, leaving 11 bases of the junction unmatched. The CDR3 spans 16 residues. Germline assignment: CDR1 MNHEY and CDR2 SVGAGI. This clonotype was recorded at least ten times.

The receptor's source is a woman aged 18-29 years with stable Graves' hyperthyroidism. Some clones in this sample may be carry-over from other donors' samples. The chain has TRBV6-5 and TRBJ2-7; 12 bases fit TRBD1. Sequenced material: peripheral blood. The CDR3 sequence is CASSSPGQGAPDEQYF. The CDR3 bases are TGTGCCAGCAGTTCCCCGGGACAGGGGGCGCCGGATGAGCAGTACTTC.